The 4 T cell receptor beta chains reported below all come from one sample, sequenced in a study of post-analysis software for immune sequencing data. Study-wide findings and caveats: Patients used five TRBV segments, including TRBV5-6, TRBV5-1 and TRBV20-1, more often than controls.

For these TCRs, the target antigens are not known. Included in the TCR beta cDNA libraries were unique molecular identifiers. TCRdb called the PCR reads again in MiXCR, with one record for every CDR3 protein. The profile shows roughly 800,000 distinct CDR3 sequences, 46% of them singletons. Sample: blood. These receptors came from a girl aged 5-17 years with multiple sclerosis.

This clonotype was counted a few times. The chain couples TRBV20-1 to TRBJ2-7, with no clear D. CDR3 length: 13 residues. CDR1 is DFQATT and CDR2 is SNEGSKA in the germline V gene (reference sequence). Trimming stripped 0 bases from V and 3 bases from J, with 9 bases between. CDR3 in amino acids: CSAREVVIYEQYF. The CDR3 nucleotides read TGCAGTGCTAGAGAGGTCGTGATCTACGAGCAGTACTTC.

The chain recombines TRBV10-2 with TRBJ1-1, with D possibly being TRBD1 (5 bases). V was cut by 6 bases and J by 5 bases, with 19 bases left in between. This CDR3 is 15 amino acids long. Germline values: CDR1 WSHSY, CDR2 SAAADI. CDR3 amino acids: CASREKTGTWTEAFF. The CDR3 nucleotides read TGCGCCAGCAGAGAAAAGACCGGGACCTGGACTGAAGCTTTCTTT.

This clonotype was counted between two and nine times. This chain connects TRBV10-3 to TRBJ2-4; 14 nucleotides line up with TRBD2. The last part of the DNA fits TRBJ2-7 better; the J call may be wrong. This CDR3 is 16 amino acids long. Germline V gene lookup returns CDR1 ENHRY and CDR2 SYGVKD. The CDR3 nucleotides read TGTGCCATCAGTGTATTTTCGGGACTAGCGGGAGACGAGCAGTACTTC. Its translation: CAISVFSGLAGDEQYF.

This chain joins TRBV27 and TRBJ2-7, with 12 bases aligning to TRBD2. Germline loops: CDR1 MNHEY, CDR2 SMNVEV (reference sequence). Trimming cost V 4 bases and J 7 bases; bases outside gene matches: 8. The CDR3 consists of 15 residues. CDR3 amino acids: CASSSPTSGSREQYF. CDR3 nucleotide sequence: TGTGCCAGCAGTTCCCCGACTAGCGGGAGTCGGGAGCAGTACTTC.